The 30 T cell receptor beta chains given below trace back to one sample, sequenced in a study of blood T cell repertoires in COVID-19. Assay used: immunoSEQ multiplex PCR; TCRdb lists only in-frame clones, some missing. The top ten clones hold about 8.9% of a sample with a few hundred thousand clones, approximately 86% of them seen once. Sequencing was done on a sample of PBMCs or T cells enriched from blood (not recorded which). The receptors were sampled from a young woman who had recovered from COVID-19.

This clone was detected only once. The CDR3 reads CASSTLIVGPLHF. The CDR3 DNA reads TGTGCCAGCAGTACCCTTATTGTCGGTCCCCTCCACTTT. The chain joins TRBV25-1 to TRBJ1-6; D is ambiguous. Trimming stripped 5 bases from V and 13 bases from J, with 15 bases between. The CDR3 spans 13 residues. Germline CDR1 is MGHDK and CDR2 is SYGVNS.

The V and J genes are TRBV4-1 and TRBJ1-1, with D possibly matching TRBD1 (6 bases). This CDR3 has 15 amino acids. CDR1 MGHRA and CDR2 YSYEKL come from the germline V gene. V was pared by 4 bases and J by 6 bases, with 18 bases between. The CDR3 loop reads CASSRLRGDGAEAFF. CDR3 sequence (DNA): TGCGCCAGCAGCCGACTCAGGGGCGATGGCGCTGAAGCTTTCTTT.

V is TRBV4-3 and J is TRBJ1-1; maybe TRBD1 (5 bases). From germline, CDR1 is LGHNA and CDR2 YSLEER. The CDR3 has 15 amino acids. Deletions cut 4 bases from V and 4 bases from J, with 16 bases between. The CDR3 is CASSLQATWGTEAFF. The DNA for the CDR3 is TGCGCCAGCAGCCTACAGGCAACTTGGGGCACTGAAGCTTTCTTT.

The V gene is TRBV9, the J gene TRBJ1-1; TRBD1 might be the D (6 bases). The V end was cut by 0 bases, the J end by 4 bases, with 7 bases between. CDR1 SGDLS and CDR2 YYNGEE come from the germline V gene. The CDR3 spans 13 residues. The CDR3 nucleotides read TGTGCCAGCAGCGTAGGGACAGTCACTGAAGCTTTCTTT. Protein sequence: CASSVGTVTEAFF.

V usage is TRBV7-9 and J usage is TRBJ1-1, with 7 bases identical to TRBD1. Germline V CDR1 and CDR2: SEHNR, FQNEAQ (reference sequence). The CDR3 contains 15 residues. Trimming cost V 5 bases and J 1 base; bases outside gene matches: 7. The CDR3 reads CASSTPRTGNTEAFF. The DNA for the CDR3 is TGTGCCAGCAGCACACCCCGGACAGGGAACACTGAAGCTTTCTTT.

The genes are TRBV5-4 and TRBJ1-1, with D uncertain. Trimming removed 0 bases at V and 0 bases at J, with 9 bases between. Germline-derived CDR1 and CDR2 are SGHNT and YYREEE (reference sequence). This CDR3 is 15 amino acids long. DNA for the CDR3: TGTGCCAGCAGCTTGGTGGGCAGAATGAACACTGAAGCTTTCTTT. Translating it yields CASSLVGRMNTEAFF.

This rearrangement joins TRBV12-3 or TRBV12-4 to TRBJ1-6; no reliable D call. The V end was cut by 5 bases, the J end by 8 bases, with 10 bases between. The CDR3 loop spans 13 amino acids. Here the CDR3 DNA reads TGTGCCAGCAGTCAAAGGGAGGATTCACCCCTCCACTTT. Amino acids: CASSQREDSPLHF.

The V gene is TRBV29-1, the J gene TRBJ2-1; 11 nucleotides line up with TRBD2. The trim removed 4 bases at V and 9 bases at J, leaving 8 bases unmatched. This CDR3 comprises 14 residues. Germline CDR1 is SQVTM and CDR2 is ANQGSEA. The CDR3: CSVGKRLAGLEQFF. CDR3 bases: TGCAGCGTTGGGAAAAGACTAGCGGGGCTTGAGCAGTTCTTC.

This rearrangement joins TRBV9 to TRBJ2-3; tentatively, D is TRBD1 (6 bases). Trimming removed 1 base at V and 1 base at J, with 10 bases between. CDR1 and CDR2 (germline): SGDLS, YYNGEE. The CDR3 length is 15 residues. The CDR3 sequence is CASSVRQGRTDTQYF. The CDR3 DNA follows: TGTGCCAGCAGCGTACGCCAGGGGCGCACAGATACGCAGTATTTT. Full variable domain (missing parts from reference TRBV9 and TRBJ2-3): DSGVTQTPKHLITATGQRVTLRCSPRSGDLSVYWYQQSLDQGLQFLIQYYNGEERAKGNILERFSAQQFPDLHSELNLSSLELGDSALYFCASSVRQGRTDTQYFGPGTRLTVL.

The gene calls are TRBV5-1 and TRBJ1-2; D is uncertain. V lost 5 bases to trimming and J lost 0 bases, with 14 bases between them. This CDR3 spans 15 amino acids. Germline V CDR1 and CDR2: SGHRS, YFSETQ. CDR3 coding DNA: TGCGCCAGCAGACAAGGAGCCACTACTAACTATGGCTACACCTTC. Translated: CASRQGATTNYGYTF.

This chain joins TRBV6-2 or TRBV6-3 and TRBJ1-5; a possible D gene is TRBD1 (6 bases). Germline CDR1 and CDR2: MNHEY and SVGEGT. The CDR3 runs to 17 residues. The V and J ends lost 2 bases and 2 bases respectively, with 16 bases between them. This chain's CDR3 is CASSYGTSSIGNQPQHF. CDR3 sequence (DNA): TGTGCCAGCAGTTACGGGACAAGCTCCATTGGCAATCAGCCCCAGCATTTT.

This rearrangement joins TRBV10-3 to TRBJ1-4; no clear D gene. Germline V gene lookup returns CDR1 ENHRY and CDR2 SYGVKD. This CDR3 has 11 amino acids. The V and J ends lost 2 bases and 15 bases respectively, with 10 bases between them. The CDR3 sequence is CAISEGGPLFF. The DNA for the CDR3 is TGTGCCATCAGTGAGGGTGGGCCCTTGTTTTTT.

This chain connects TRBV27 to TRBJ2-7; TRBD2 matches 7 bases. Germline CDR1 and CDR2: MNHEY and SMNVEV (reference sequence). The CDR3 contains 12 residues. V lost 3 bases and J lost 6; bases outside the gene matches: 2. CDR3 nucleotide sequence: TGTGCCAGCAGTTTGACTAGCTCCGAGCAGTACTTC. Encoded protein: CASSLTSSEQYF.

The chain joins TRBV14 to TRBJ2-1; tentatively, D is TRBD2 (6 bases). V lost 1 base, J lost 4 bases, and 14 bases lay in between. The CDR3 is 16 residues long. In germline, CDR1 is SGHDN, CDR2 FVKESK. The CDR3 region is CASSQASTGDYNEQFF. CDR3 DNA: TGTGCCAGCAGCCAAGCCTCCACGGGGGATTACAATGAGCAGTTCTTC.

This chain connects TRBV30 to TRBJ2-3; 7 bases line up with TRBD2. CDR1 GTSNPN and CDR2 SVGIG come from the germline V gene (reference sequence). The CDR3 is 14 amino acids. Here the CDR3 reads CASSAGDPTDTQYF. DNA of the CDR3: TGTGCTTCCAGCGCGGGGGACCCTACAGATACGCAGTATTTT.

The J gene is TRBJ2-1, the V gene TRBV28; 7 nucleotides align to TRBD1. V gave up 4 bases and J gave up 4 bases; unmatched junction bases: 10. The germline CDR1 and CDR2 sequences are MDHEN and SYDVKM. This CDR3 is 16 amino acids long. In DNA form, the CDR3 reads TGTGCCAGCAGTTGGGACCGGGACAGTCCTTACAATGAGCAGTTCTTC. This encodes CASSWDRDSPYNEQFF.

The CDR3 DNA is TGTGCCAGCAGTTACTCCCGGGCTAGCGGCCCTCGGGAGGAGTACTTC. This translates into CASSYSRASGPREEYF. The chain employs TRBV6-5 and TRBJ2-7; the match to TRBD2 covers 7 bases. CDR3 length equals 16 residues. With 0 bases clipped from V and 11 bases from J, the junction kept 16 bases outside the gene matches. Germline V gene lookup returns CDR1 MNHEY and CDR2 SVGAGI.

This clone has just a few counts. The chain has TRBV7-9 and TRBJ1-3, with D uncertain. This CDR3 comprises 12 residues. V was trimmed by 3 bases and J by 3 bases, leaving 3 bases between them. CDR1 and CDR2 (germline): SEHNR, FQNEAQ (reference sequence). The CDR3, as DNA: TGTGCCAGCAGCTTCGTTGGAAACACCATATATTTT. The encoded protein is CASSFVGNTIYF.

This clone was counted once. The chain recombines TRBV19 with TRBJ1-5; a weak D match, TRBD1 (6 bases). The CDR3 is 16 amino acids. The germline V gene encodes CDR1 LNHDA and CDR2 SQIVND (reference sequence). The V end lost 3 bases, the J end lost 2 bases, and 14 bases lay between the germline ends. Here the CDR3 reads CASSIRRGDGNQPQHF. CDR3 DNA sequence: TGTGCCAGTAGTATCCGCAGGGGAGACGGCAATCAGCCCCAGCATTTT.

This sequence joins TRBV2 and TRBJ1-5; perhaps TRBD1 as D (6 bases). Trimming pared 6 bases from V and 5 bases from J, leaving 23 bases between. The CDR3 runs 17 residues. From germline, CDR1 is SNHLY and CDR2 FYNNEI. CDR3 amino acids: CASSDGTPESWDQPQHF. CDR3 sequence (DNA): TGTGCCAGCAGCGACGGGACACCCGAGAGTTGGGATCAGCCCCAGCATTTT.

Here the CDR3 DNA reads TGTGCCAGCAGTTTTCGAGGGGGAACTGAAGCTTTCTTT. Translating it yields CASSFRGGTEAFF. This chain links TRBV7-2 with TRBJ1-1, with D possibly matching TRBD1 (6 bases). Trimming took 6 bases from V and 5 from J, leaving 13 bases between them. The CDR3 contains 13 residues. Germline V lookup: CDR1 SGHTA, CDR2 FQGNSA.

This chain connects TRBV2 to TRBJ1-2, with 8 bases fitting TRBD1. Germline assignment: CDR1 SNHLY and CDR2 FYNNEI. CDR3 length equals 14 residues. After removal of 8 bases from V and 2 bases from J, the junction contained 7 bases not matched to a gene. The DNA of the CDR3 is TGTGCCAGCCTCCAGGGGGCGGAAAACTATGGCTACACCTTC. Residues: CASLQGAENYGYTF.

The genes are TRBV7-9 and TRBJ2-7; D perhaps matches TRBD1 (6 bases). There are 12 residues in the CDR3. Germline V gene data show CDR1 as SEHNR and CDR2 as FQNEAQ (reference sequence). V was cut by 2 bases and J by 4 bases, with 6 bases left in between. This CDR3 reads CASSLQGYEQYF. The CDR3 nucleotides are TGTGCCAGCAGCTTACAGGGGTACGAGCAGTACTTC.

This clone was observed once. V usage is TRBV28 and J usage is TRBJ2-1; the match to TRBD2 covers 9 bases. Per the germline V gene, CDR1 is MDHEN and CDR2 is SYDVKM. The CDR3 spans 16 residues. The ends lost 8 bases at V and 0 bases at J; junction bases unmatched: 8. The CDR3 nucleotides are TGTGCCAGCCGCGGGAGGGCCCCCCCCTCCTACAATGAGCAGTTCTTC. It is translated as CASRGRAPPSYNEQFF.

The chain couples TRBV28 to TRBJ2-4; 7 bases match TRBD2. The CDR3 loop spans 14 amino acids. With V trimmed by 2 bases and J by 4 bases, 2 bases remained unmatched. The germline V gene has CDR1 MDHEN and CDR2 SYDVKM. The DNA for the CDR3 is TGTGCCAGCAGTTTAAGCGGGGTAAAAAACATTCAGTACTTC. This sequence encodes CASSLSGVKNIQYF.

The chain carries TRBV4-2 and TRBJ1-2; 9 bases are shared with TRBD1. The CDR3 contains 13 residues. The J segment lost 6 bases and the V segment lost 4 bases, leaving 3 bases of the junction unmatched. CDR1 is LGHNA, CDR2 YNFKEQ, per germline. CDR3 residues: CASSPGQGHGYTF. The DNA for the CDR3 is TGTGCCAGCAGCCCGGGACAGGGCCATGGCTACACCTTC.

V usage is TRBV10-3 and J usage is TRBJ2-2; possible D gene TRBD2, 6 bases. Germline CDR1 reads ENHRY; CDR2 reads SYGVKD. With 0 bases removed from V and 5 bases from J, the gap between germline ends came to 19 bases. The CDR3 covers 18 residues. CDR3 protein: CAISESGGLKGRTGELFF. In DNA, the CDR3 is TGTGCCATCAGTGAGTCGGGGGGACTCAAGGGCAGGACCGGGGAGCTGTTTTTT.

CDR3 sequence reads: CASSKGRGGSYQETQYF. In DNA, the CDR3 is TGTGCCAGCAGCAAAGGCAGAGGGGGATCGTACCAAGAGACCCAGTACTTC. J is TRBJ2-5 and V is TRBV21-1; the DNA was not used to check the table's D call, TRBD1. TRBV21-1 is listed as a pseudogene. The CDR3 totals 17 residues.

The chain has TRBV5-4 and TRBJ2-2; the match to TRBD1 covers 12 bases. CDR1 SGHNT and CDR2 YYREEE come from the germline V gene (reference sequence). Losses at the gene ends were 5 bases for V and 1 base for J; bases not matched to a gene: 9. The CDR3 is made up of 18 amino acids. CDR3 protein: CASRWGDRGRMNTGELFF. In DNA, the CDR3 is TGTGCCAGCAGGTGGGGGGACAGGGGGCGGATGAACACCGGGGAGCTGTTTTTT.

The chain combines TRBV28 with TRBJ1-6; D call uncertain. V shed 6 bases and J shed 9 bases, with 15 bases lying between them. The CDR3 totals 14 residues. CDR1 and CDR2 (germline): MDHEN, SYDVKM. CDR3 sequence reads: CASSPTRSGSPLHF. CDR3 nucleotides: TGTGCCAGCAGCCCTACACGGTCGGGTTCACCCCTCCACTTT.